The 19 T cell receptor beta chains given below trace back to one sample, sequenced in a study of cytomegalovirus exposure and HLA in healthy donors. 13 Jbeta primers and 60 Vbeta primers were used for the PCR. Some clones are missing from TCRdb's copy, which holds only in-frame ones; the method was immunoSEQ multiplex PCR. Of approximately 190,000 clones in the sample, 81% are singletons; the top ten hold around 2%. The sample was PBMCs. The receptors here all came from a woman younger than 35 in good health and CMV-seropositive.

V gene TRBV7-9 combines with J gene TRBJ1-2, with a weak D call TRBD1 (6 bases). The germline CDR1 and CDR2 sequences are SEHNR and FQNEAQ (reference sequence). V was pared by 0 bases and J by 7 bases, with 12 bases between. The CDR3 length is 14 residues. DNA for the CDR3: TGTGCCAGCAGCTTAGCCAGGGGAGGGGTTGGCTACACCTTC. Translated: CASSLARGGVGYTF.

The chain links TRBV11-2 to TRBJ1-1; D possibly corresponds to TRBD1 (6 bases). CDR3 length: 12 amino acids. Germline V CDR1 and CDR2: SGHAT, FQNNGV. V gave up 5 bases and J gave up 9 bases, with 13 bases separating them. The CDR3 here is CASSRAGGKAFF. DNA of the CDR3: TGTGCCAGCAGCCGAGCGGGGGGCAAAGCTTTCTTT.

The rearrangement uses TRBV28 and TRBJ1-1; TRBD1 agrees at 7 bases. This CDR3 contains 14 residues. Germline V gene sequence: CDR1 MDHEN, CDR2 SYDVKM. After removal of 2 bases from V and 2 bases from J, the junction contained 2 bases not matched to a gene. In nucleotides, the CDR3 is TGTGCCAGCAGTTTAAACAGGGGAAACACTGAAGCTTTCTTT. This encodes CASSLNRGNTEAFF.

This chain links TRBV6-4 with TRBJ2-1, with TRBD2 matching over 14 bases. Germline CDR1 is MRHNA and CDR2 is SNTAGT. The CDR3 covers 15 residues. The trim removed 6 bases at V and 8 bases at J, leaving 6 bases unmatched. For the CDR3, the DNA is TGTGCCAGCAGCCCCACGGGACTAGCGGGGGATGAGCAGTTCTTC. Translating it yields CASSPTGLAGDEQFF.

In the case of this clone: Other nucleotide sequences from this sample produce the same CDR3. The gene calls are TRBV7-9 and TRBJ2-3; D not resolved. Germline V CDR1 and CDR2: SEHNR, FQNEAQ (reference sequence). This CDR3 has 14 amino acids. V was shortened by 5 bases and J by 0 bases, with 9 bases between the two germline ends. The CDR3 region has the DNA TGTGCCAGCAGCCTGGCAGGTAGCACAGATACGCAGTATTTT. It is translated as CASSLAGSTDTQYF.

This chain links TRBV5-4 with TRBJ2-2; possibly TRBD1 for D (6 bases). The ends were cut back, 0 bases at V and 6 bases at J, with 6 bases in the middle. Germline-derived CDR1 and CDR2 are SGHNT and YYREEE (reference sequence). The CDR3 has 13 amino acids. As DNA, the CDR3 is TGTGCCAGCAGCTTGGACAGGGCCGGGGAGCTGTTTTTT. Translation: CASSLDRAGELFF. Full variable domain (rest looked up from reference TRBV5-4 and TRBJ2-2): ETGVTQSPTHLIKTRGQQVTLRCSSQSGHNTVSWYQQALGQGPQFIFQYYREEENGRGNFPPRFSGLQFPNYSSELNVNALELDDSALYLCASSLDRAGELFFGEGSRLTVL.

In its sample, this clone was seen a few times. The chain couples TRBV11-2 to TRBJ2-1, with a tentative D call TRBD2 (5 bases). The CDR3 extends over 11 amino acids. The V gene's germline CDR1 is SGHAT and CDR2 FQNNGV. Trimming removed 3 bases at V and 9 bases at J, with 6 bases between. DNA for the CDR3: TGTGCCAGCAGCTTCGAGGGTGAGCAGTTCTTC. Its protein is CASSFEGEQFF.

The rearrangement links TRBV5-1 to TRBJ1-2; 9 positions agree with TRBD1. Losses at the gene ends were 0 bases for V and 8 bases for J; bases not matched to a gene: 8. The germline V gene has CDR1 SGHRS and CDR2 YFSETQ. This CDR3 is built from 15 residues. CDR3: CASSLVGQGTQGYTF. The DNA of the CDR3 is TGCGCCAGCAGCTTGGTGGGACAGGGAACGCAAGGCTACACCTTC.

V and J are TRBV2 and TRBJ2-3; D is possibly TRBD2 (5 bases). Germline loops: CDR1 SNHLY, CDR2 FYNNEI. This CDR3 is built from 13 residues. Trimming cost V 2 bases and J 11 bases, with 14 bases left between them. Written as DNA, the CDR3 is TGTGCCAGCAGTGAAAGAGGGCTAGAGGGGCAGTATTTT. This gives the protein CASSERGLEGQYF.

The chain recombines TRBV5-1 with TRBJ1-1; 7 bases line up with TRBD1. Per the germline V gene, CDR1 is SGHRS and CDR2 is YFSETQ. The CDR3 sequence is 16 residues long. Unmatched junction bases numbered 13, after V lost 4 bases and J lost 4 bases. The CDR3 region is CASSPATGTAATEAFF. The CDR3 region has the DNA TGCGCCAGCAGCCCAGCGACAGGGACGGCGGCCACTGAAGCTTTCTTT.

This clone was seen more than once but under ten times. The CDR3, as DNA: TGTGCCAGCAGTTTTGAGGGGGCAGGGGATCAGCCCCAGCATTTT. Translation: CASSFEGAGDQPQHF. The chain couples TRBV27 to TRBJ1-5; TRBD1 matches at 7 bases. CDR1 and CDR2 (germline): MNHEY, SMNVEV (reference sequence). The V gene end was trimmed by 3 bases and the J gene end by 5 bases; junction bases not matched to a gene: 7. This CDR3 has 15 residues.

The chain combines TRBV5-4 with TRBJ2-5, with 10 bases matching TRBD2. The J call may be incorrect, as the DNA end agrees better with TRBJ2-7. CDR1 and CDR2 (germline): SGHNT, YYREEE (reference sequence). The CDR3 runs to 15 residues. The CDR3 loop is CASSFPAGGSYEQYF. The CDR3 coding sequence is TGTGCCAGCAGCTTTCCAGCGGGGGGGTCCTACGAGCAGTACTTC.

V gene TRBV5-3 combines with J gene TRBJ1-1; unclear D gene. TRBV5-3 is marked as an open reading frame, function uncertain. This CDR3 is built from 13 residues. Trimming pared 4 bases from V and 4 bases from J, leaving 11 bases between. CDR3 region: CARSHPTLTEAFF. As DNA, the CDR3 is TGTGCCAGAAGCCACCCCACTCTCACTGAAGCTTTCTTT.

This clone has only one observation. The chain links TRBV29-1 to TRBJ2-3; a weak D match, TRBD2 (6 bases). V was trimmed by 0 bases and J by 2 bases, leaving 12 bases between them. CDR1 is SQVTM, CDR2 ANQGSEA, per germline. The CDR3 covers 15 residues. The CDR3 is CSVEDGWGDTDTQYF. CDR3 nucleotides: TGCAGCGTTGAAGATGGATGGGGGGACACAGATACGCAGTATTTT.

This chain joins TRBV2 and TRBJ2-5, with D tentatively TRBD1 (6 bases). Trimming took 4 bases from V and 4 from J, leaving 16 bases between them. The CDR3 is made up of 15 amino acids. Germline CDR1 is SNHLY and CDR2 is FYNNEI. The CDR3 loop reads CASSGGFRGGETQYF. The CDR3 nucleotides are TGTGCCAGCAGTGGGGGGTTCCGAGGGGGAGAGACCCAGTACTTC.

V is TRBV2 and J is TRBJ2-2; a possible D gene is TRBD2 (6 bases). CDR3 length: 17 amino acids. V lost 2 bases and J lost 8, with 21 bases in between. CDR1 is SNHLY, CDR2 FYNNEI, per germline. In DNA form, the CDR3 reads TGTGCCAGCAGTGAAACGGCGGGGAACTTGGCAGGGGGGGAGCTGTTTTTT. Its protein product is CASSETAGNLAGGELFF.

The rearrangement links TRBV7-9 to TRBJ2-5; 7 positions agree with TRBD1. CDR3 length: 17 residues. The V segment lost 3 bases and the J segment 5 bases; nucleotides outside the gene matches: 15. Germline V CDR1 and CDR2: SEHNR, FQNEAQ (reference sequence). CDR3 nucleotide sequence: TGTGCCAGCAGCTTTAGAGGGGGCGCGGGTTCTTTTGAGACCCAGTACTTC. It specifies CASSFRGGAGSFETQYF.

The J gene is TRBJ1-2, the V gene TRBV28, with D perhaps matching TRBD1 (6 bases). The CDR3 extends over 14 amino acids. CDR1 is MDHEN and CDR2 is SYDVKM in the germline V gene. Trimming cost V 5 bases and J 2 bases, with 12 bases left between them. The CDR3 sequence is CASSLRGGNYGYTF. CDR3 coding DNA: TGTGCCAGCAGTCTGAGGGGGGGGAACTATGGCTACACCTTC.

This chain links TRBV12-5 with TRBJ1-1; 10 bases match TRBD1. V trimming: 6 bases; J trimming: 4 bases; junction bases outside the gene matches: 11. Germline V gene lookup returns CDR1 LGHNT and CDR2 FRNRAP. CDR3 length: 16 residues. CDR3 DNA: TGTGCTAGTGGCCCGGGACAGGGGTTTGGGAGCACTGAAGCTTTCTTT. Protein product: CASGPGQGFGSTEAFF.